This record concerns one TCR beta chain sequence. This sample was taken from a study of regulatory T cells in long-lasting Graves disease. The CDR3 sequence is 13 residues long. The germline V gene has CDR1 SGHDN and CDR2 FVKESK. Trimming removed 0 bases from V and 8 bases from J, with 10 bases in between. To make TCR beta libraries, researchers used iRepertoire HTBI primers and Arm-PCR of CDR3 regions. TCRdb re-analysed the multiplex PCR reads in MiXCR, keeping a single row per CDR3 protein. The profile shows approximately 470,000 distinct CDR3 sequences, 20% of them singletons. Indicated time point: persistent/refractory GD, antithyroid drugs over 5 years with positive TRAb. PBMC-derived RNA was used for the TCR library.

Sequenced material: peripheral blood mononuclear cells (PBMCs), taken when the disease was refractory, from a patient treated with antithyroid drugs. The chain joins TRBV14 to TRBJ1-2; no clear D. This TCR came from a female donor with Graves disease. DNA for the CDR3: TGTGCCAGCAGCCAAGACCCGGGTTGGGGCTACACCTTC. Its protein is CASSQDPGWGYTF. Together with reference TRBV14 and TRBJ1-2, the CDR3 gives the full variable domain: EAGVTQFPSHSVIEKGQTVTLRCDPISGHDNLYWYRRVMGKEIKFLLHFVKESKQDESGMPNNRFLAERTGGTYSTLKVQPAELEDSGVYFCASSQDPGWGYTFGSGTRLTVV.